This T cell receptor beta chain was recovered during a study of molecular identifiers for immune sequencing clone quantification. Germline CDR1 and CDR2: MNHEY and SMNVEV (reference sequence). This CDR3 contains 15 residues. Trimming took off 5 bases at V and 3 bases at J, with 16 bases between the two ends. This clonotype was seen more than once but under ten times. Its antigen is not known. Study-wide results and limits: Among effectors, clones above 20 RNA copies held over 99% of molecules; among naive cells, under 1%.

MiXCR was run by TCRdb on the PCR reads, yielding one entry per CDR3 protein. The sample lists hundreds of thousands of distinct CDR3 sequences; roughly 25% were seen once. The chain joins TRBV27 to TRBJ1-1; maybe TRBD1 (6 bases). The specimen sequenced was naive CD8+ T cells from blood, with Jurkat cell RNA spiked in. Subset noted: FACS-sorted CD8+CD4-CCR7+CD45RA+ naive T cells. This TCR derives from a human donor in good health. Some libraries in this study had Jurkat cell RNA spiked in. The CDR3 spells CASSPGGIWDTEAFF. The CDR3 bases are TGTGCCAGCAGTCCGGGGGGCATCTGGGACACTGAAGCTTTCTTT.